This T cell receptor (beta chain) was profiled in a study of control samples from healthy donors and cancer patients. Trimming removed 8 bases at V and 6 bases at J, with 6 bases between. The germline gives CDR1 SNHLY, CDR2 FYNNEI. This CDR3 comprises 10 residues. The method was immunoSEQ multiplex PCR; TCRdb's version includes in-frame clones alone and lacks a portion of them. The data contain approximately 83,000 clones, approximately 93% of them seen just once; the ten biggest clones take up around 1.4%. The sample consisted of blood. V gene TRBV2 combines with J gene TRBJ2-3, with D perhaps matching TRBD1 or TRBD2 (5 bases each). This TCR was sampled from a woman aged 30 to 39 in good health. This CDR3 is CASGTDTQYF. The CDR3 DNA reads as TGTGCCAGCGGGACCGATACGCAGTATTTT.